Listed below are T cell receptor beta chains from one sample, sequenced in a study of cytomegalovirus exposure and HLA in healthy donors. Sequencing used immunoSEQ multiplex PCR; TCRdb keeps in-frame clones, though not all of them. The sample lists about 160,000 clones; about 80% were seen once. Sequenced sample: PBMCs. Every receptor here comes from a female donor in good health and CMV-seronegative. Both conserved end residues are part of each CDR3. D genes are given only for firm matches. Not all rows give a size; the values are once, few, many and, for expanded clones, a class.

j_call	v_call	clone_size	d_call	cdr3_aa	cdr3_nt
TRBJ2-7	TRBV9	-	TRBD2	CASSATSSGEQYF	TGTGCCAGCAGCGCGACTAGCTCGGGAGAGCAGTACTTC
TRBJ1-4	TRBV5-4	-	TRBD1	CASSLGQTNEKLFF	TGTGCCAGCAGTCTGGGACAGACGAATGAAAAACTGTTTTTT
TRBJ2-1	TRBV19	-	-	CATPEGLRLF	TGTGCCACCCCGGAGGGGCTGCGGCTCTTC
TRBJ1-2	TRBV5-5	-	TRBD1	CASSFSGTGSYGYTF	TGTGCCAGCAGCTTCTCCGGGACAGGGAGCTATGGCTACACCTTC
TRBJ1-2	TRBV10-3	-	-	CATLPAGQSTYGYTF	TGTGCCACCCTCCCCGCCGGACAGAGTACATATGGCTACACCTTC
TRBJ1-1	TRBV7-2	-	TRBD1	CASSFGTATEAFF	TGTGCCAGCAGCTTCGGGACAGCGACTGAAGCTTTCTTT
TRBJ2-2	TRBV2	-	-	CASSEQGLNTGELFF	TGTGCCAGCAGTGAACAGGGGCTAAACACCGGGGAGCTGTTTTTT
TRBJ2-7	TRBV5-4	-	TRBD1	CASSLAPGQGSNEQYF	TGTGCCAGCAGCTTGGCCCCGGGACAGGGGTCGAACGAGCAGTACTTC
TRBJ2-7	TRBV5-4	few	TRBD2	CASSLIGGGNYEQYF	TGTGCCAGCAGCTTGATTGGCGGGGGGAACTACGAGCAGTACTTC
TRBJ2-3	TRBV5-1	-	TRBD2	CASSLGTSGRADTQYF	TGCGCCAGCAGCTTGGGGACTAGCGGGAGGGCAGATACGCAGTATTTT
TRBJ2-5	TRBV2	-	TRBD2	CASGQLAGGETQYF	TGTGCCAGCGGGCAACTAGCGGGAGGAGAGACCCAGTACTTC
TRBJ2-7	TRBV19	-	TRBD1	CASSLQTGAEQYF	TGTGCCAGTAGCCTGCAGACAGGGGCTGAGCAGTACTTC